Listed below are T cell receptor beta chains from one sample, sequenced in a study of cytomegalovirus exposure and HLA in healthy donors. Some clones are missing from TCRdb's copy, which holds only in-frame ones; the method was immunoSEQ multiplex PCR. The sample includes about 43,000 clones, around 56% of them seen just once. The sequenced material came from PBMCs. These receptors were obtained from a man aged 60-69 years in good health and CMV-seronegative. The CDR3 runs from the conserved cysteine through the conserved F or W. Fields, in order: CDR3 protein, CDR3 DNA, D gene, J gene, V gene, clone size. D genes are given only for firm matches. Rows may omit the clone size; those that give it use once, few, many or a size class.

CDR3aa: CSGLAGPYEQYF
CDR3nt: TGCAGCGGTTTAGCGGGGCCCTACGAGCAGTACTTC
d_gene: TRBD2
j_gene: TRBJ2-7
v_gene: TRBV29-1
abundance: few

CDR3aa: CAWTLRGAPKAFF
CDR3nt: TGTGCCTGGACTCTCAGGGGGGCGCCGAAAGCTTTCTTT
d_gene: TRBD1
j_gene: TRBJ1-1
v_gene: TRBV30
abundance: .

CDR3aa: CASTTGRGYGYTF
CDR3nt: TGTGCCAGTACTACCGGGAGGGGATATGGCTACACCTTC
d_gene: .
j_gene: TRBJ1-2
v_gene: TRBV19
abundance: .

CDR3aa: CAWTLRRADTQYF
CDR3nt: TGTGCCTGGACCCTAAGGCGGGCAGATACGCAGTATTTT
d_gene: .
j_gene: TRBJ2-3
v_gene: TRBV30
abundance: few

CDR3aa: CASMIAGATYEQYF
CDR3nt: TGTGCCAGCATGATAGCGGGGGCGACCTACGAGCAGTACTTC
d_gene: TRBD2
j_gene: TRBJ2-7
v_gene: TRBV6-5
abundance: .

CDR3aa: CASSSGQGVNYGYTF
CDR3nt: TGTGCCAGCAGCTCGGGACAGGGGGTAAACTATGGCTACACCTTC
d_gene: TRBD1
j_gene: TRBJ1-2
v_gene: TRBV28
abundance: few

CDR3aa: CAIANRGNNQPQHF
CDR3nt: TGTGCCATCGCAAACAGGGGTAACAATCAGCCCCAGCATTTT
d_gene: TRBD1
j_gene: TRBJ1-5
v_gene: TRBV6-1
abundance: .

CDR3aa: CASSLRETAGGYTF
CDR3nt: TGTGCCAGCAGTTTACGGGAGACTGCTGGTGGCTACACCTTC
d_gene: .
j_gene: TRBJ1-2
v_gene: TRBV27
abundance: .

CDR3aa: CASSRDRGRNQPQHF
CDR3nt: TGTGCCAGCAGCCGAGACAGGGGACGCAATCAGCCCCAGCATTTT
d_gene: TRBD1
j_gene: TRBJ1-5
v_gene: TRBV6-5
abundance: .

CDR3aa: CASSQGQDRGGYGYTF
CDR3nt: TGCGCCAGCAGCCAAGGGCAGGACAGGGGAGGCTATGGCTACACCTTC
d_gene: TRBD1
j_gene: TRBJ1-2
v_gene: TRBV4-3
abundance: once